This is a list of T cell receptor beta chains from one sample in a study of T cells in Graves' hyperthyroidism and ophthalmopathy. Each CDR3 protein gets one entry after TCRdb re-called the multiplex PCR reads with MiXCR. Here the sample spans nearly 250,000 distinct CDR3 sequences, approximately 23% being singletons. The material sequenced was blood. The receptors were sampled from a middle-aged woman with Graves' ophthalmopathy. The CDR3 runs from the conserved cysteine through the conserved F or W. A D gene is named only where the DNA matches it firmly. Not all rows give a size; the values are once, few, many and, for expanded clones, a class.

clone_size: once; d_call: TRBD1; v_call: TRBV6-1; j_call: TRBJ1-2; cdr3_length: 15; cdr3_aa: CASTYVQGALDGYTF; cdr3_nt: TGTGCCAGCACCTACGTACAGGGGGCCTTAGATGGCTACACCTTC
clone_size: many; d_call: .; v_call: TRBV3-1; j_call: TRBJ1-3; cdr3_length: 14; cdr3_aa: CASSQLGTGNTIYF; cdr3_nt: TGTGCCAGCAGCCAATTGGGAACTGGAAACACCATATATTTT
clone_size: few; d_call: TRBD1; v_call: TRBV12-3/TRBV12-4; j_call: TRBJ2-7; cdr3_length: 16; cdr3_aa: CASSNHRGQEIYEQYF; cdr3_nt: TGTGCCAGCAGTAACCACAGGGGGCAGGAGATCTACGAGCAGTACTTC
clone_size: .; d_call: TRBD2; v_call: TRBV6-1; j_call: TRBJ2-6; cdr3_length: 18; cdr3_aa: CASSATSGGFSGANVLTF; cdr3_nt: TGTGCCAGCAGTGCGACTAGCGGGGGGTTCTCTGGGGCCAACGTCCTGACTTTC
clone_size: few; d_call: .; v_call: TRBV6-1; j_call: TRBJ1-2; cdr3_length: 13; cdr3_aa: CASSESGVDGYTF; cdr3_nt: TGTGCCAGCAGTGAGTCTGGGGTCGATGGCTACACCTTC
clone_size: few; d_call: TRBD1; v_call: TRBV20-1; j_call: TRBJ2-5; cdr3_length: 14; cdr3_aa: CSAGDRGLDETQYF; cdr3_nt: TGCAGTGCTGGGGACAGGGGACTGGATGAGACCCAGTACTTC
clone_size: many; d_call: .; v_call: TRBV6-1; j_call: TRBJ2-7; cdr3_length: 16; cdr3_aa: CASSEDVQLSSYEQYF; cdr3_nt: TGTGCCAGCAGTGAAGATGTACAGTTAAGCTCCTACGAGCAGTACTTC
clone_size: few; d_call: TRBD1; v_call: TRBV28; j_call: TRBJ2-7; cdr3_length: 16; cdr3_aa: CASSPTPGTGPGEQYF; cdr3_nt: TGTGCCAGCAGCCCCACTCCCGGGACAGGACCTGGGGAGCAGTACTTC
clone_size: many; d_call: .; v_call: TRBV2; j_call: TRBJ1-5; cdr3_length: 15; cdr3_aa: CASSGGVWAKGPQHF; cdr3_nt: TGTGCCAGCAGTGGGGGAGTTTGGGCCAAAGGGCCCCAGCATTTT
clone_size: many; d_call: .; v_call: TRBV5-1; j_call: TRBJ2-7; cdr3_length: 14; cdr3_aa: CASSLGTLTYEQYF; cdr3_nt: TGCGCCAGCAGCCTGGGGACTTTGACCTACGAGCAGTACTTC
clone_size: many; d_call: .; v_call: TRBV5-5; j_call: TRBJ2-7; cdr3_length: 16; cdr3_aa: CASSLGLGIPEKGQYF; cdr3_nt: TGTGCCAGCAGCTTGGGTTTGGGGATTCCGGAAAAGGGGCAGTACTTC
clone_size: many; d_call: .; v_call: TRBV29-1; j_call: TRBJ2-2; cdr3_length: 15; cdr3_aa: CSVEDGTTNTGELFF; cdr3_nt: TGCAGCGTTGAAGACGGGACAACGAACACCGGGGAGCTGTTTTTT
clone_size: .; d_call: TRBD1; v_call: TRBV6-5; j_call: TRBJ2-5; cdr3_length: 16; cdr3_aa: CASSYGQGRGQETQYF; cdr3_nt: TGTGCCAGCAGTTACGGACAGGGAAGGGGTCAAGAGACCCAGTACTTC
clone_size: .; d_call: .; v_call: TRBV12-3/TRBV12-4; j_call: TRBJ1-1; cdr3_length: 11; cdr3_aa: CASSAGRRSFF; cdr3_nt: TGTGCCAGCAGTGCCGGGAGGAGATCTTTCTTT
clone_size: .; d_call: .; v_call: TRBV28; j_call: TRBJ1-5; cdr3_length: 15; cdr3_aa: CASSLRDGTSWPQHF; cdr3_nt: TGTGCCAGCAGCCTCCGGGACGGGACTAGTTGGCCCCAGCATTTT
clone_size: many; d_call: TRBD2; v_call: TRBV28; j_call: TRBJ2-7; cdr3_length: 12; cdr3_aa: CASNSGGHEQYF; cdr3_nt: TGTGCCAGCAACTCGGGGGGGCACGAGCAGTACTTC
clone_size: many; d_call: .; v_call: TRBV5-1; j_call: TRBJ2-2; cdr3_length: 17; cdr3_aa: CASSLGTTVGLTGELFF; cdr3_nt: TGCGCCAGCAGCTTGGGAACGACAGTGGGCCTCACCGGGGAGCTGTTTTTT
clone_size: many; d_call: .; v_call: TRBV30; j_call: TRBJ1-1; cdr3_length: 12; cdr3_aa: CAWDGGNTEAFF; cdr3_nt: TGTGCCTGGGATGGGGGAAACACTGAAGCTTTCTTT
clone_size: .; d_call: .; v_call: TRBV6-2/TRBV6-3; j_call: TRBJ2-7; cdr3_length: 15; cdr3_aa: CASKTPGFGYYEQYF; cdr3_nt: TGTGCCAGCAAGACTCCAGGGTTCGGATACTACGAGCAGTACTTC
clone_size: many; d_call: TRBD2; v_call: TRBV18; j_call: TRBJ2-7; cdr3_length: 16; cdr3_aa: CASSPSGAGGLYEQYF; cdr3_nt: TGTGCCAGCTCACCCTCCGGAGCGGGGGGCCTCTACGAGCAGTACTTC
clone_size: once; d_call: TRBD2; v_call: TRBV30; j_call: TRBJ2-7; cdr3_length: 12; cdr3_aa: CAWTSGTYEQYF; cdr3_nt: TGTGCCTGGACTAGCGGGACCTACGAGCAGTACTTC
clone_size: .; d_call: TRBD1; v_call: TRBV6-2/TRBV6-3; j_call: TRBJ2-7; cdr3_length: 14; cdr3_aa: CASTATGVSYEQYF; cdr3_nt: TGTGCCAGCACAGCCACAGGGGTGTCCTACGAGCAGTACTTC
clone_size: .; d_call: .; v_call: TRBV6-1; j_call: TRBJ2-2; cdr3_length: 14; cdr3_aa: CASSEVYLSGELSF; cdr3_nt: TGTGCCAGCAGTGAAGTTTACCTTTCGGGGGAGCTGTCTTTT
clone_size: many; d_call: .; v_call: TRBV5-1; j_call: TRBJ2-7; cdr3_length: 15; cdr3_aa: CASSGGQTAFYEQYF; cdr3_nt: TGCGCCAGCAGCGGCGGACAGACCGCCTTCTACGAGCAGTACTTC
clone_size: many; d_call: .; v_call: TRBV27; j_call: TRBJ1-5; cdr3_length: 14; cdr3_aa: CASSFRSADQPQHF; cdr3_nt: TGTGCCAGCAGTTTCCGGAGCGCCGATCAGCCCCAGCATTTT
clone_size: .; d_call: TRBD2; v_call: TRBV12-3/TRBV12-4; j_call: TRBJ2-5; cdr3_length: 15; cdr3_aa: CASSPLGLPGETQYF; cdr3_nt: TGTGCCAGCAGTCCCTTGGGACTACCCGGCGAGACCCAGTACTTC
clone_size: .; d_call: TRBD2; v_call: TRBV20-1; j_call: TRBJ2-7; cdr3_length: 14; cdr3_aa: CSARTGLAVYEQYF; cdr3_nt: TGCAGTGCCAGGACGGGACTAGCGGTCTACGAGCAGTACTTC
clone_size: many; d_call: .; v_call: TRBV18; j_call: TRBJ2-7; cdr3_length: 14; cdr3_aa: CASSPPVQPYEQYF; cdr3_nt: TGTGCCAGCTCACCACCGGTACAACCCTACGAGCAGTACTTC
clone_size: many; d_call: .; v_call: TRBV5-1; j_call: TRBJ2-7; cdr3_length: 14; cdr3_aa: CASSFRDGGHEQYF; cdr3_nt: TGCGCCAGCAGCTTTCGGGACGGCGGCCACGAGCAGTACTTC
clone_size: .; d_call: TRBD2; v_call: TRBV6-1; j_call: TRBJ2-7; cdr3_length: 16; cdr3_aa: CASSEAASGRSYEQYF; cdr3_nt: TGTGCCAGCAGTGAAGCGGCTAGCGGCCGATCCTACGAGCAGTACTTC